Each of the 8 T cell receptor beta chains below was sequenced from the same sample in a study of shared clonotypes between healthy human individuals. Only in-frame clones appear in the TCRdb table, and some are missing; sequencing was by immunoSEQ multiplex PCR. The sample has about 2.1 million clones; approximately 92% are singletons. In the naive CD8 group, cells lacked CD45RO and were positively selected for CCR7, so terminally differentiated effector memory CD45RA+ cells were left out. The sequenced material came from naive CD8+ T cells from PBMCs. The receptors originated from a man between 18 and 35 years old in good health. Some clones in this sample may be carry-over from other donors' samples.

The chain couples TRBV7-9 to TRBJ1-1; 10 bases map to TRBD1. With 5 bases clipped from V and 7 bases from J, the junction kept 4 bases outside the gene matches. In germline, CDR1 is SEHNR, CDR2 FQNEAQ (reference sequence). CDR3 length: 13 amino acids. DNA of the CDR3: TGTGCCAGCAGCGCTGACAGGGGGCTTGAAGCTTTCTTT. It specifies CASSADRGLEAFF.

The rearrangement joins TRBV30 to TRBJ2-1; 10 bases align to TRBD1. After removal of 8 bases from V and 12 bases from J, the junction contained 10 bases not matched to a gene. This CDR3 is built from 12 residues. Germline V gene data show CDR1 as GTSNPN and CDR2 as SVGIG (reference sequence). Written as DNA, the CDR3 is TGTGCCGGAGGGACAGGGGAATCCTTGCAGTTCTTC. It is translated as CAGGTGESLQFF.

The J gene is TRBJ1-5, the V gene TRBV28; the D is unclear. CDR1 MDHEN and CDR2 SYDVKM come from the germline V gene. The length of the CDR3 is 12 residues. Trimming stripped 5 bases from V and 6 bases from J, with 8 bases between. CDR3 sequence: CASSGYSQPQHF. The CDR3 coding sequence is TGTGCCAGCAGTGGCTACAGTCAGCCCCAGCATTTT.

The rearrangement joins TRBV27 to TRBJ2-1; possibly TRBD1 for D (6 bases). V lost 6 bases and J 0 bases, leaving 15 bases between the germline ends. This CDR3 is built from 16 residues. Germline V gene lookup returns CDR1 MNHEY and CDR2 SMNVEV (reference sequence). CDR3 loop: CASRFSGVTSYNEQFF. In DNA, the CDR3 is TGTGCCAGCAGGTTTTCAGGGGTTACCTCCTACAATGAGCAGTTCTTC.

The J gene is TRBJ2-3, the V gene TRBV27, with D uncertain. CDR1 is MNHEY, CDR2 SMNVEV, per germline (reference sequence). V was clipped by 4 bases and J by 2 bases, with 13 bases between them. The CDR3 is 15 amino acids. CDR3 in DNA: TGTGCCAGCAGTTCTAGTGTTTTCCTCACAGATACGCAGTATTTT. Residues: CASSSSVFLTDTQYF.

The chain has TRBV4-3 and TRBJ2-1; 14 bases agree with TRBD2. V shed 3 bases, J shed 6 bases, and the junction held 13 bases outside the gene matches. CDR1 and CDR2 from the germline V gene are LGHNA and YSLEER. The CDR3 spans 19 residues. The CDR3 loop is CASSQYSGTSGSEGNEQFF. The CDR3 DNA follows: TGCGCCAGCAGCCAGTACTCCGGGACTAGCGGGAGTGAGGGCAATGAGCAGTTCTTC.

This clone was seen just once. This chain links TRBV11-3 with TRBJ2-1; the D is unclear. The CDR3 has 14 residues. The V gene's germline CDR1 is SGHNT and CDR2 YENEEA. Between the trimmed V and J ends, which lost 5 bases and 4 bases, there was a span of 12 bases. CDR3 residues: CASSPLDGYNEQFF. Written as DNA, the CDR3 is TGTGCCAGCAGCCCCCTGGACGGTTACAATGAGCAGTTCTTC.

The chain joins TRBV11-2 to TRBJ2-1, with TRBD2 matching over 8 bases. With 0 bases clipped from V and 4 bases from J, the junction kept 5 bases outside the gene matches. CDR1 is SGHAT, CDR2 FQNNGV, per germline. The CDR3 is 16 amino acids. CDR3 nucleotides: TGTGCCAGCAGCTTAGATTTAACTAGCGGATACAATGAGCAGTTCTTC. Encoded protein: CASSLDLTSGYNEQFF.